This T cell receptor beta chain emerged from a study of vaccination effects on CD4 cells after COVID-19. Worth noting for this clone: What it binds is not known.

Sequencing used immunoSEQ multiplex PCR; TCRdb keeps in-frame clones, though not all of them. Of over 50,000 clones listed, about 80% were seen once; the top ten hold roughly 1.2%. In the ViraFEST assay, antigen-specific CD4+ clonotypes were identified by expansion after peptide-pool stimulation. Cultured cells yielded isolated CD4+ T cells after less than 11 days. Participants each got two BNT162b2 or mRNA-1273 vaccine doses. Trimming left V 1 base short and J 6 bases short, with 19 bases between. The CDR3 loop spans 17 amino acids. Germline V gene sequence: CDR1 MDHEN, CDR2 SYDVKM. This chain connects TRBV28 to TRBJ1-5; maybe TRBD1 (6 bases). The material sequenced was CD4+ T cells from PBMCs cultured with HCoV-229E spike peptides, taken after COVID-19 vaccination. The receptor was isolated from a human donor who received a COVID-19 vaccine. In DNA, the CDR3 is TGTGCCAGCAGTTTATCCACCGGGGGGGGGCTTGGTCAGCCCCAGCATTTT. This translates into CASSLSTGGGLGQPQHF.